The 6 T cell receptor beta chains below were found in one sample sequenced in a study of cytomegalovirus exposure and HLA in healthy donors. PCR involved 60 Vbeta and 13 Jbeta primers. The table came from immunoSEQ multiplex PCR; TCRdb's copy has only in-frame clones and leaves some out. Among more than 20,000 clones, approximately 70% were seen once, and the ten largest hold approximately 4%. The sample consisted of PBMCs. These receptors were taken from a woman aged 45-60 years in good health and CMV-seronegative.

This clone has a handful of counts. J is TRBJ2-5 and V is TRBV5-1, with a weak D call TRBD2 (6 bases). The ends were cut back, 3 bases at V and 5 bases at J, with 17 bases in the middle. There are 15 residues in the CDR3. The germline gives CDR1 SGHRS, CDR2 YFSETQ. CDR3: CASSSEAGRQETQYF. The CDR3 DNA reads as TGCGCCAGCAGCTCCGAGGCGGGGCGGCAGGAGACCCAGTACTTC. Filled out from reference TRBV5-1 and TRBJ2-5, the complete variable domain reads KAGVTQTPRYLIKTRGQQVTLSCSPISGHRSVSWYQQTPGQGLQFLFEYFSETQRNKGNFPGRFSGRQFSNSRSEMNVSTLELGDSALYLCASSSEAGRQETQYFGPGTRLLVL.

V and J are TRBV29-1 and TRBJ2-1, with 14 bases matching TRBD2. Germline CDR1 is SQVTM and CDR2 is ANQGSEA. J lost 0 bases, V lost 7 bases, and 5 bases had no gene match. The CDR3 is 16 amino acids. The CDR3 reads CSARTSGGSSYNEQFF. In DNA, the CDR3 is TGCAGCGCCAGGACTAGCGGGGGGAGCTCCTACAATGAGCAGTTCTTC.

This clone was observed a few times. This chain connects TRBV6-6 to TRBJ1-6, with 7 bases that match TRBD1. Looked up from germline, CDR1 is MNHNY and CDR2 is SVGAGI (reference sequence). The trim removed 6 bases at V and 7 bases at J, leaving 3 bases unmatched. This CDR3 is 13 amino acids long. CDR3 bases: TGTGCCAGCAGCGCAGGGGGAAATTCACCCCTCCACTTT. It specifies CASSAGGNSPLHF.

In DNA form, the CDR3 reads TGTGCCAGCAGCGTCACAGGGTATGGCTACACCTTC. Its protein product is CASSVTGYGYTF. The V call is TRBV5-8, the J call TRBJ1-2, with D tentatively TRBD1 (6 bases). The CDR3 loop spans 12 amino acids. V was cut by 4 bases and J by 5 bases, with 9 bases left in between. Germline assignment: CDR1 SGHTS and CDR2 YDEGEE.

The chain uses TRBV5-6 and TRBJ2-7; the D is unclear. The CDR3 totals 12 residues. Germline V gene sequence: CDR1 SGHDT, CDR2 YYEEEE. The germline V and J ends were trimmed by 0 bases and 4 bases, with 5 bases remaining between them. CDR3 coding DNA: TGTGCCAGCAGCTTGGCTACTTACGAGCAGTACTTC. Amino acids: CASSLATYEQYF.

The chain has TRBV4-1 and TRBJ2-7, with D hard to call. Trimming shortened V by 2 bases and J by 4 bases, and 21 bases separated the two germline ends. The CDR3 totals 17 residues. Looked up from germline, CDR1 is MGHRA and CDR2 is YSYEKL. CDR3 residues: CASSQSEWLAARYEQYF. The CDR3 coding sequence is TGCGCCAGCAGCCAATCCGAGTGGCTCGCGGCTCGGTACGAGCAGTACTTC.